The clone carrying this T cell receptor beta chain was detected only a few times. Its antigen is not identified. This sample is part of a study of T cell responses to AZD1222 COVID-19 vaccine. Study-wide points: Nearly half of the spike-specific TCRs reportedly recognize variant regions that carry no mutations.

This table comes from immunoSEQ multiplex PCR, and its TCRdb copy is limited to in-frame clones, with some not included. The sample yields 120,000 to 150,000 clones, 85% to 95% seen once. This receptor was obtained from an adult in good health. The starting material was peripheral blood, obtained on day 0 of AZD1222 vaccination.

This CDR3 reads CASSPPPGAGNTIYF. CDR3 bases: TGTGCCAGCAGCCCGCCCCCGGGGGCAGGAAACACCATATATTTT. V usage is TRBV5-4 and J usage is TRBJ1-3; a weak D match, TRBD1 (6 bases). The ends were cut back, 4 bases at V and 4 bases at J, with 15 bases in the middle. CDR1 SGHNT and CDR2 YYREEE come from the germline V gene (reference sequence). The CDR3 loop spans 15 amino acids.